This TCR beta chain derives from a study of T cells during gluten challenge in celiac disease (dated by TCRdb to the late 2010s). Study-wide context: Paired single-cell TCR sequencing was performed for 7 or 8 challenge participants showing a significant rise in HLA-DQ:gluten tetramer-binding T cells. Blood was collected at baseline, day 6 and day 14 of the challenge, whereas duodenal biopsies were collected at baseline and day 14. Single-cell libraries were sequenced paired-end 250 bp and bulk libraries paired-end 300 bp on the Illumina MiSeq. Paper-wide results and their limitations: Across the 7 patients, roughly 12-45% of single-cell TCR-alpha/beta clonotypes seen at the latest time point had also been present at baseline, compared with roughly 52-55% in the bulk data. Increased clonal expansion on day 6 was shown by a lower sample-corrected Shannon diversity of circulating gluten-specific T cells. Circulating gluten-specific T cells peaked on day 6, and the day-6 repertoire appeared to consist largely of expanded preexisting memory clonotypes.

From a lookup of the germline V gene, CDR1 and CDR2 are SGHTA and FQGNSA. The CDR3 measures 12 amino acids from cysteine to phenylalanine. Of all the DNA, just the CDR3 is kept, 36 bases in frame from base 1. The trim is 3 bases for V and 3 bases for J, with a gap of 3 bases between the germline ends. The receptor library was made with single-cell sequencing. Sequencing relied on an Illumina MiSeq. Three nested PCRs using multiplexed primers that cover all TRA and TRB V genes were used to amplify paired single-cell TCR-alpha and TCR-beta sequences. The study's own analysis went as follows. Selected pRESTO steps were used to preprocess reads, and IMGT/HighV-QUEST was used to assign V, D, J genes and CDR3 junctions. Single cells were kept only if valid singletons with at most three chains, each supported by 100 or more reads. A clonotype was defined by identical paired TCR-alpha/beta nucleotide sequences, and sharing across patients of only about 0.2% pointed to negligible cross-contamination. In samples containing more than 20 cells, repertoire diversity was estimated using a Shannon index corrected for undersampling. TCRdb applied fastp at Q25 and MiXCR to the public reads, then kept only in-frame beta chains. For every CDR3 protein sequence, its rows merge into one entry that carries the most common genes and DNA. The authors' filters were not applied to this entry. Present in this sample are 500 to 800 distinct CDR3 sequences, roughly 53% of which were seen just once. The biggest ten clones account for under 40% of the sample.

For blood cells, the gate was set on tetramer-binding CD4+ effector-memory gut-homing T cells, defined as CD3+, CD45RA-, CD62L- and integrin beta7+, with lineage markers excluded. A 14-day oral dietary gluten challenge was undertaken by treated celiac disease patients on a gluten-free diet so that recall of gluten-specific T cells could be studied. Sorting was performed on an Aria II cell sorter as single cells, and bulk sorting was additionally performed when tetramer-positive cells were relatively numerous. Peripheral blood mononuclear cells were isolated by Ficoll density gradient centrifugation and cryopreserved before staining. Before tetramer-binding CD4+ T cells were sorted, thawed cells were stained with a pool of PE-conjugated HLA-DQ:gluten tetramers that present immunodominant gluten epitopes. After HLA-DQ:gluten tetramer staining, the blood samples went through tetramer-based enrichment.

With regard to this clonotype: The record has no base qualities; no much larger clone is one base away.

The chain is encoded by TRBV7-2 joined to TRBJ1-5; no D gene call is confident. This sequence was found in a female donor with celiac disease. The specimen comprised gluten-specific CD4+ T cells sorted from blood using tetramers, sampled at baseline or on day 6, 14 or 28 of gluten challenge (not recorded which). The DNA sequence is as follows: TGTGCCAGCAGCTTCAACAATCAGCCCCAGCATTTT. This is translated as CASSFNNQPQHF.